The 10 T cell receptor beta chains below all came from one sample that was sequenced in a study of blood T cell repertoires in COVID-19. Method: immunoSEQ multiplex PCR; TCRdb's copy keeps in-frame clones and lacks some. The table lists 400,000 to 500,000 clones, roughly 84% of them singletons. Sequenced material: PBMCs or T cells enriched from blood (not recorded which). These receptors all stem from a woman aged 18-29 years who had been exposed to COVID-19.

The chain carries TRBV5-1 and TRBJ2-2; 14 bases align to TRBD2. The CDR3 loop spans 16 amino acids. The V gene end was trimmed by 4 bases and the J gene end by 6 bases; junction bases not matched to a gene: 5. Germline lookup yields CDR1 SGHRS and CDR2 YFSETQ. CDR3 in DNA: TGCGCCAGCAGCGCGGGACTAGCGGGAGTCGCCGGGGAGCTGTTTTTT. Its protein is CASSAGLAGVAGELFF.

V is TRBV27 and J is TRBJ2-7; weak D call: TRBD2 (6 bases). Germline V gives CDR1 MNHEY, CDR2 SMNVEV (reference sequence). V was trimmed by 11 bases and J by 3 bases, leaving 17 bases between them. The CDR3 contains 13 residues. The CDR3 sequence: CAVGLEGLYEQYF. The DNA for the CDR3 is TGTGCCGTCGGGCTGGAGGGCCTCTACGAGCAGTACTTC.

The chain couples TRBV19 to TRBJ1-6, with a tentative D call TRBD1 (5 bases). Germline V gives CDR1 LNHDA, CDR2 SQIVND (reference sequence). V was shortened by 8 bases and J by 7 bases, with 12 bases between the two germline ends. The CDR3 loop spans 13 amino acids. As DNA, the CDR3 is TGTGCCAGTGCAGACAGCTTAAATTCACCCCTCCACTTT. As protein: CASADSLNSPLHF.

CDR3 sequence reads: CASSYSAGASTDTQYF. In nucleotides, the CDR3 is TGTGCCAGCAGTTACTCAGCGGGAGCTAGCACAGATACGCAGTATTTT. The rearrangement links TRBV6-6 to TRBJ2-3; 8 nucleotides align to TRBD2. Germline V gene sequence: CDR1 MNHNY, CDR2 SVGAGI (reference sequence). J gave up 0 bases and V 0 bases, and 2 bases lay outside the gene matches. CDR3 length equals 16 residues.

The CDR3, as DNA: TGTGCCAGCACCACCGACAGGAACACTGAAGCTTTCTTT. Protein product: CASTTDRNTEAFF. The chain links TRBV2 to TRBJ1-1, with D perhaps TRBD1 (5 bases). CDR1 SNHLY and CDR2 FYNNEI come from the germline V gene. The CDR3 is 13 amino acids. Trimming took 7 bases from V and 1 from J, leaving 10 bases between them.

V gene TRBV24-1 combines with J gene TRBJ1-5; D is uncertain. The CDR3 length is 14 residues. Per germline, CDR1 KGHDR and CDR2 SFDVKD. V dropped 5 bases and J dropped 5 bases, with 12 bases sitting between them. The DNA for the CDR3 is TGTGCCACCAGTGTCGGGATAGACGATCAGCCCCAGCATTTT. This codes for CATSVGIDDQPQHF.

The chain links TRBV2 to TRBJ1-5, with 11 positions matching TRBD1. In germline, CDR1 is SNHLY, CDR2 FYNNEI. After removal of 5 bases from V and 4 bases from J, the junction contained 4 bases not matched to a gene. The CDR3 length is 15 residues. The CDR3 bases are TGTGCCAGCAGTCCCGGGACAGGGGGGAATCAGCCCCAGCATTTT. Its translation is CASSPGTGGNQPQHF.

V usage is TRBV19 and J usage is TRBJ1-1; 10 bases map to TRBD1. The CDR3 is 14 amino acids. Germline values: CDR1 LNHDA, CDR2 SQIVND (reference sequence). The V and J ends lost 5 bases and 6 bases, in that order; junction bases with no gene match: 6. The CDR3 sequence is CASSYGQGGPEAFF. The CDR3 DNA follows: TGTGCCAGTAGTTACGGACAGGGGGGTCCTGAAGCTTTCTTT. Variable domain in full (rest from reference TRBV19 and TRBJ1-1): DGGITQSPKYLFRKEGQNVTLSCEQNLNHDAMYWYRQDPGQGLRLIYYSQIVNDFQKGDIAEGYSVSREKKESFPLTVTSAQKNPTAFYLCASSYGQGGPEAFFGQGTRLTVV.

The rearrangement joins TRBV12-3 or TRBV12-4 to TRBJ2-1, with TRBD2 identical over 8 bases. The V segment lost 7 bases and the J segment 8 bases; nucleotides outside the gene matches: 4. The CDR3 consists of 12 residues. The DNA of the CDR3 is TGTGCCAGCATCCGGACTAGCCATGAGCAGTTCTTC. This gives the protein CASIRTSHEQFF.

The CDR3 sequence: CASSFGGSNYGYTF. In DNA form, the CDR3 reads TGTGCCAGCAGTTTTGGGGGGTCCAACTATGGCTACACCTTC. The chain recombines TRBV28 with TRBJ1-2; D possibly corresponds to TRBD1 (5 bases). Germline V gene lookup returns CDR1 MDHEN and CDR2 SYDVKM. V lost 3 bases to trimming and J lost 2 bases, with 10 bases between them. The CDR3 length is 14 residues.